This entry is about one T cell receptor (beta chain). Its target is not known. The entry originates in a study of radiotherapy plus CTLA-4 blockade in lung cancer. About the research overall: Of the patients, 15% to 20% showed objective responses and around 32% attained disease control. Study findings and constraints: Blood TCR clones of tumor origin expanded after radiotherapy plus ipilimumab. Response was reportedly best predicted by early blood T cell clone dynamics, with interferon-beta.

Ipilimumab CTLA-4 blockade and focal radiation were given to patients with chemo-refractory metastatic non-small-cell lung cancer. In germline, CDR1 is LNHNV, CDR2 YYDKDF (reference sequence). The V end was cut by 0 bases, the J end by 2 bases, with 19 bases between. The CDR3 extends over 18 amino acids. Here immunoSEQ multiplex PCR was the method, and the copy in TCRdb shows in-frame clones only, minus some. The top ten clones hold about 15% of a sample with tens of thousands of clones, 65% to 85% of them seen once. The starting material was peripheral blood, obtained from a patient treated with radiotherapy plus ipilimumab. The V and J genes are TRBV15 and TRBJ1-2; D may be TRBD1 (5 bases). This TCR came from a human donor with non-small cell lung cancer whose response to radiotherapy plus ipilimumab could not be evaluated. Some clones in this sample may be carry-over from other donors' samples. This CDR3 reads CATSRDLAPTARNYGYTF. DNA for the CDR3: TGTGCCACCAGCAGAGACCTTGCCCCGACAGCGCGAAACTATGGCTACACCTTC. Combining the CDR3 with reference TRBV15 and TRBJ1-2 gives the whole variable domain DAMVIQNPRYQVTQFGKPVTLSCSQTLNHNVMYWYQQKSSQAPKLLFHYYDKDFNNEADTPDNFQSRRPNTSFCFLDIRSPGLGDTAMYLCATSRDLAPTARNYGYTFGSGTRLTVV.